Below are 9 T cell receptor beta chains sequenced from a single sample in a study of blood T cell repertoires in COVID-19. The table came from immunoSEQ multiplex PCR; TCRdb's copy has only in-frame clones and leaves some out. Seen here are about 310,000 clones, over 85% observed once, and the top ten hold around 9%. Sample: PBMCs or T cells enriched from blood (not recorded which). The receptor source for this set is a woman in her 30s who had recovered from COVID-19.

The rearrangement uses TRBV4-1 and TRBJ2-3; TRBD2 agrees at 10 bases. The CDR3 contains 20 residues. Looked up from germline, CDR1 is MGHRA and CDR2 is YSYEKL. The junction had 13 bases not matched to a gene; V was cut back by 0 bases and J by 1 base. The CDR3 DNA reads as TGCGCCAGCAGCCAAGATTTTATGCCTAGCGGGAGCCCTGGCACAGATACGCAGTATTTT. Encoded protein: CASSQDFMPSGSPGTDTQYF.

The chain has TRBV2 and TRBJ2-2, with TRBD2 as a possible D gene (6 bases). Germline V CDR1 and CDR2: SNHLY, FYNNEI. Trimming pared 6 bases from V and 2 bases from J, leaving 16 bases between. The CDR3 spans 16 residues. CDR3: CASSPRGFENTGELFF. Here the CDR3 DNA reads TGTGCCAGCAGCCCCCGGGGGTTTGAAAACACCGGGGAGCTGTTTTTT. The variable domain in full, with the rest retrieved from reference TRBV2 and TRBJ2-2, is EPEVTQTPSHQVTQMGQEVILRCVPISNHLYFYWYRQILGQKVEFLVSFYNNEISEKSEIFDDQFSVERPDGSNFTLKIRSTKLEDSAMYFCASSPRGFENTGELFFGEGSRLTVL.

V gene TRBV19 combines with J gene TRBJ1-2; tentatively, D is TRBD1 (6 bases). Germline assignment: CDR1 LNHDA and CDR2 SQIVND (reference sequence). Trimming shortened V by 4 bases and J by 4 bases, and 25 bases separated the two germline ends. The CDR3 covers 18 residues. DNA of the CDR3: TGTGCCAGTAGTAGCTCTGGGGCAGGAATGCCAGGGGCCTATGGCTACACCTTC. Encoded protein: CASSSSGAGMPGAYGYTF.

CDR3 nucleotide sequence: TGTGCCAGCAGCCTCCCCCCAGGGTCGGGCATTCAGTACTTC. Amino acid sequence: CASSLPPGSGIQYF. J is TRBJ2-4 and V is TRBV6-6, with D possibly being TRBD1 (5 bases). The germline V gene has CDR1 MNHNY and CDR2 SVGAGI (reference sequence). Between the trimmed V and J ends, which lost 6 bases and 9 bases, there was a span of 18 bases. The CDR3 runs to 14 residues.

The chain joins TRBV5-1 to TRBJ1-1, with TRBD1 matching 10 bases. Germline CDR1 and CDR2: SGHRS and YFSETQ. The CDR3 runs 16 residues. After removal of 4 bases from V and 0 bases from J, the junction contained 6 bases not matched to a gene. The CDR3 nucleotides read TGCGCCAGCAGCGGACAGGGGGGCACCATGAACACTGAAGCTTTCTTT. This codes for CASSGQGGTMNTEAFF.

The CDR3 loop is CASAAGQGLSGNTIYF. CDR3 nucleotide sequence: TGTGCTAGTGCCGCAGGACAGGGACTAAGCGGAAACACCATATATTTT. The V call is TRBV12-5, the J call TRBJ1-3, with 8 bases fitting TRBD1. Unmatched junction bases numbered 12, after V lost 7 bases and J lost 4 bases. CDR1 LGHNT and CDR2 FRNRAP come from the germline V gene. The length of the CDR3 is 16 residues.

This clone was seen just once. This rearrangement joins TRBV7-2 to TRBJ2-1; weak D call: TRBD2 (6 bases). Trimming stripped 0 bases from V and 5 bases from J, with 17 bases between. Germline V gives CDR1 SGHTA, CDR2 FQGNSA. The CDR3 is 17 amino acids. CDR3 DNA: TGTGCCAGCAGCTTAGCGATGGGGGGATTAGGGGACAATGAGCAGTTCTTC. Its translation is CASSLAMGGLGDNEQFF.

The chain carries TRBV3-1 (or the pseudogene TRBV3-2) and TRBJ2-7; D is undetermined. V dropped 1 base and J dropped 2 bases, with 9 bases sitting between them. The CDR3 length is 14 residues. Germline V gives CDR1 LGHDT, CDR2 YNNKEL (reference sequence). The CDR3 reads CASSQAADTYEQYF. The CDR3 nucleotides read TGTGCCAGCAGCCAAGCGGCGGATACCTACGAGCAGTACTTC.

The chain links TRBV7-3 to TRBJ2-5; D remains ambiguous. The germline V gene encodes CDR1 SGHTA and CDR2 FQGTGA. Trimming took off 4 bases at V and 4 bases at J, with 10 bases between the two ends. The CDR3 runs 13 residues. The CDR3 DNA reads as TGTGCCAGCAGCTCGAGCCCAAGAGAGACCCAGTACTTC. Its translation: CASSSSPRETQYF.